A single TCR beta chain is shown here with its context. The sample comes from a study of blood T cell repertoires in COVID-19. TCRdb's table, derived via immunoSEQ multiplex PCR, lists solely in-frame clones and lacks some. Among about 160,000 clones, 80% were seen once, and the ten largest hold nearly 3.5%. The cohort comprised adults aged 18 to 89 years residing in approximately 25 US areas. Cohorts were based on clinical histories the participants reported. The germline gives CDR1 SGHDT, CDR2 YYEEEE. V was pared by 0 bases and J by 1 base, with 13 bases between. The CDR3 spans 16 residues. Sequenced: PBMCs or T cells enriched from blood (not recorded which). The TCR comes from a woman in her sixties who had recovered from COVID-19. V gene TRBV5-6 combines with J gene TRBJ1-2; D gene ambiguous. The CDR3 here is CASSLAGSLLNYGYTF. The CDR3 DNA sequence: TGTGCCAGCAGCTTGGCGGGGTCCCTCCTTAACTATGGCTACACCTTC.